This is a list of T cell receptor beta chains from one sample in a study of response to subunit inactivated influenza vaccine. TCRdb ran MiXCR on the RT-PCR reads and lists one entry per CDR3 protein. This sample has almost 600,000 distinct CDR3 sequences, with 14% found just once. Sequencing was performed on PBMCs from blood, taken 11 to 12 days after vaccination. These receptors came from a man between 45 and 60 years old who received an inactivated influenza vaccine. Each CDR3 is given with its conserved first and last residue. The order of the fields is V gene, J gene, CDR3 protein.

v_call: TRBV20-1; j_call: TRBJ2-7; cdr3_aa: CSARGTSGVSSYEQYF
v_call: TRBV18; j_call: TRBJ2-4; cdr3_aa: CASSGPSNIQYF
v_call: TRBV20-1; j_call: TRBJ2-1; cdr3_aa: CSARDYEQSYNEQFF
v_call: TRBV5-1; j_call: TRBJ2-2; cdr3_aa: CASNLAANTGELFF
v_call: TRBV20-1; j_call: TRBJ2-7; cdr3_aa: CSARDSSGISREQYF
v_call: TRBV10-3; j_call: TRBJ2-7; cdr3_aa: CAISESKGRGQPYEQYF
v_call: TRBV7-3; j_call: TRBJ2-1; cdr3_aa: CASSLRGLAGIYNEQFF
v_call: TRBV28; j_call: TRBJ1-5; cdr3_aa: CASSLFLNVNQPQHF
v_call: TRBV6-1; j_call: TRBJ2-7; cdr3_aa: CASSRSSLLYEQYF
v_call: TRBV7-2; j_call: TRBJ2-5; cdr3_aa: CASSLTPGQQETQYF
v_call: TRBV20-1; j_call: TRBJ2-7; cdr3_aa: CSARGINTYEQYF
v_call: TRBV5-1; j_call: TRBJ2-3; cdr3_aa: CASSLRTGVTDTQYF
v_call: TRBV10-3; j_call: TRBJ2-7; cdr3_aa: CAINENKGNYEQYF
v_call: TRBV7-6; j_call: TRBJ2-1; cdr3_aa: CASSPGGGRSEQFF
v_call: TRBV27; j_call: TRBJ2-7; cdr3_aa: CASQGQLAGGPYEQYF
v_call: TRBV7-8; j_call: TRBJ2-1; cdr3_aa: CAMGPGPNCEQFF
v_call: TRBV7-7; j_call: TRBJ2-5; cdr3_aa: CASSRRDGEAQYF
v_call: TRBV15; j_call: TRBJ2-7; cdr3_aa: CATSSEGAGQGANYEQYF
v_call: TRBV29-1; j_call: TRBJ2-7; cdr3_aa: CSVDRDRGDSTYEQYF
v_call: TRBV7-9; j_call: TRBJ1-4; cdr3_aa: CASSRDGGLEKLFF
v_call: TRBV19; j_call: TRBJ2-1; cdr3_aa: CASSIVSSGGEQFF
v_call: TRBV20-1; j_call: TRBJ2-5; cdr3_aa: CSAKRQGVQETQYF
v_call: TRBV5-1; j_call: TRBJ1-4; cdr3_aa: CASSPLRVPEKLFF
v_call: TRBV12-3/TRBV12-4; j_call: TRBJ1-1; cdr3_aa: CASSLKQLNTEAFF
v_call: TRBV7-2; j_call: TRBJ1-2; cdr3_aa: CASRAGFGYTF
v_call: TRBV12-3/TRBV12-4; j_call: TRBJ2-7; cdr3_aa: CASSTSGTQNNYEQYF
v_call: TRBV10-3; j_call: TRBJ2-7; cdr3_aa: CAISEVTGGPSEQYF
v_call: TRBV12-3/TRBV12-4; j_call: TRBJ2-5; cdr3_aa: CASSWGQGAGETQYF
v_call: TRBV5-1; j_call: TRBJ2-7; cdr3_aa: CASSFGRDLRAVRYEQYF
v_call: TRBV7-8; j_call: TRBJ2-7; cdr3_aa: CASSLEGLAFSYEQYF
v_call: TRBV3-1; j_call: TRBJ2-4; cdr3_aa: CASSQVGAKNIQYF
v_call: TRBV6-2/TRBV6-3; j_call: TRBJ2-1; cdr3_aa: CASSYPGTTNEQFF
v_call: TRBV20-1; j_call: TRBJ1-6; cdr3_aa: CSARSPGAVNSPLHF
v_call: TRBV5-1; j_call: TRBJ2-2; cdr3_aa: CASSETGNTGELFF
v_call: TRBV20-1; j_call: TRBJ2-6; cdr3_aa: CSASGLLIGRSSGANVLTF